The sequence of this T cell receptor (beta chain) was determined in a study of blood T cells in healthy people across ages. Looking at the study overall: Every two T cells gave about one barcoded beta molecule via template switching.

Broader study findings: Versus aged donors, long-lived donors had higher diversity and more naive CD4+ cells.

A second PCR, run for about 6 to 12 cycles, used a sample-barcoded 5' primer plus a J-beta primer mix. TCRdb called the 5' RACE reads again in MiXCR, with one record for every CDR3 protein. The data show approximately 800,000 distinct CDR3 sequences, around two thirds seen once. Germline CDR1 and CDR2: MNHNS and SASEGT. Trimming stripped 6 bases from V and 6 bases from J, with 21 bases between. The CDR3 consists of 15 residues. About this clonotype itself: What it binds is not known.

Per sample, a minimum of 6 million PBMCs were isolated. Sequencing was performed on blood. This clonotype was obtained from a man younger than 40 in good health. This chain joins TRBV6-1 and TRBJ2-7; D possibly corresponds to TRBD1 (7 bases). CDR3 in amino acids: CASSAPRDSVVEQYF. The CDR3 DNA reads TGTGCCAGCAGCGCGCCGCGGGACAGCGTCGTCGAGCAGTACTTC.